What follows are 17 T cell receptor beta chains derived from one specimen sequenced in a study of immune evolution from preneoplasia to lung adenocarcinoma. Method: immunoSEQ multiplex PCR; TCRdb's copy keeps in-frame clones and lacks some. The table records 9,800 or so clones, roughly three quarters of them present only once. The sequencing input was FFPE lung adenocarcinoma in situ tissue. The origin of the receptors is an older person with lung adenocarcinoma.

The V call is TRBV18, the J call TRBJ2-3, with TRBD2 matching 8 bases. The CDR3 has 15 amino acids. The J segment lost 4 bases and the V segment lost 2 bases, leaving 5 bases of the junction unmatched. Germline CDR1 is KGHSH and CDR2 is LQKENI. CDR3 DNA sequence: TGTGCCAGCTCACCATCTCGGGGGGGCGCAGATACGCAGTATTTT. Translation: CASSPSRGGADTQYF. Complete variable domain (other parts from reference TRBV18 and TRBJ2-3): NAGVMQNPRHLVRRRGQEARLRCSPMKGHSHVYWYRQLPEEGLKFMVYLQKENIIDESGMPKERFSAEFPKEGPSILRIQQVVRGDSAAYFCASSPSRGGADTQYFGPGTRLTVL.

The genes are TRBV7-3 and TRBJ1-1, with D perhaps matching TRBD1 (5 bases). V lost 4 bases and J lost 4, with 10 bases in between. The germline V gene encodes CDR1 SGHTA and CDR2 FQGTGA. The CDR3 contains 13 residues. The CDR3 reads CASSWDGGTEAFF. In DNA form, the CDR3 reads TGTGCCAGCAGCTGGGACGGGGGCACTGAAGCTTTCTTT.

The rearrangement joins TRBV5-8 to TRBJ2-2, with no clear D. This CDR3 spans 12 amino acids. V was trimmed by 1 base and J by 6 bases, leaving 4 bases between them. Germline CDR1 reads SGHTS; CDR2 reads YDEGEE. Here the CDR3 DNA reads TGTGCCAGCAGCTTGTATTCCGGGGAGCTGTTTTTT. Protein sequence: CASSLYSGELFF. Together with reference TRBV5-8 and TRBJ2-2, the CDR3 gives the full variable domain: EAGVTQSPTHLIKTRGQQATLRCSPISGHTSVYWYQQALGLGLQFLLWYDEGEERNRGNFPPRFSGRQFPNYSSELNVNALELEDSALYLCASSLYSGELFFGEGSRLTVL.

This chain connects TRBV6-5 to TRBJ1-2; 7 bases are shared with TRBD1. With 5 bases clipped from V and 2 bases from J, the junction kept 5 bases outside the gene matches. The CDR3 loop spans 14 amino acids. Germline CDR1 and CDR2: MNHEY and SVGAGI. CDR3 sequence (DNA): TGTGCCAGCAGTCCCTGGGACAGCAACTATGGCTACACCTTC. It codes for CASSPWDSNYGYTF.

The rearrangement links TRBV13 to TRBJ1-2, with TRBD1 matching over 8 bases. This CDR3 contains 14 residues. Germline values: CDR1 PRHDT, CDR2 FYEKMQ (reference sequence). V was pared by 5 bases and J by 5 bases, with 7 bases of the junction left unmatched. The CDR3 spells CASSLRTGTYGYTF. The CDR3 bases are TGTGCCAGCAGCCTCCGGACAGGGACGTATGGCTACACCTTC.

This clone was detected a few times. This rearrangement joins TRBV5-4 to TRBJ2-3; 9 bases agree with TRBD2. This CDR3 contains 16 residues. The junction had 9 bases not matched to a gene; V was cut back by 3 bases and J by 4 bases. Per the germline V gene, CDR1 is SGHNT and CDR2 is YYREEE (reference sequence). The CDR3, as DNA: TGTGCCAGCAGCTGGGGACTAGCCGGGGGGGCAGATACGCAGTATTTT. Translated: CASSWGLAGGADTQYF.

The chain recombines TRBV4-2 with TRBJ2-1, with D possibly matching TRBD1 (6 bases). The germline V gene encodes CDR1 LGHNA and CDR2 YNFKEQ. This CDR3 contains 13 residues. V dropped 0 bases and J dropped 15 bases, with 15 bases sitting between them. The CDR3 region has the DNA TGTGCCAGCAGCCAAGAGGGCAGGGGAGCCGTGTTCTTC. Amino acids: CASSQEGRGAVFF.

The chain employs TRBV11-1 and TRBJ2-5; the D is unclear. CDR3 length equals 11 residues. Trimming removed 4 bases at V and 10 bases at J, with 10 bases between. Germline values: CDR1 SGHAT, CDR2 FQDESV (reference sequence). The CDR3 loop is CASSSDWFQYF. The DNA for the CDR3 is TGTGCCAGCAGCTCCGACTGGTTCCAGTACTTC.

The rearrangement joins TRBV5-1 to TRBJ1-3, with 11 bases identical to TRBD1. The CDR3 is 16 residues long. Germline CDR1 reads SGHRS; CDR2 reads YFSETQ. The trim removed 3 bases at V and 0 bases at J, leaving 2 bases unmatched. The CDR3 nucleotides read TGCGCCAGCAGCTCCGGGACAGGGGGCTCTGGAAACACCATATATTTT. Its protein is CASSSGTGGSGNTIYF.

The rearrangement links TRBV9 to TRBJ1-6; no clear D gene. Trimming removed 4 bases at V and 7 bases at J, with 15 bases between. The CDR3 is made up of 15 amino acids. The germline CDR1 and CDR2 sequences are SGDLS and YYNGEE. The CDR3 nucleotides read TGTGCCAGCAGCCCCACCCCAGATTTGAATTCACCCCTCCACTTT. Its protein is CASSPTPDLNSPLHF. Filled out from reference TRBV9 and TRBJ1-6, the complete variable domain reads DSGVTQTPKHLITATGQRVTLRCSPRSGDLSVYWYQQSLDQGLQFLIQYYNGEERAKGNILERFSAQQFPDLHSELNLSSLELGDSALYFCASSPTPDLNSPLHFGNGTRLTVT.

The chain is built from TRBV7-2 and TRBJ2-1; TRBD2 aligns across 9 bases. This CDR3 is built from 19 residues. Germline CDR1 is SGHTA and CDR2 is FQGNSA. J gave up 0 bases and V 3 bases, and 12 bases lay outside the gene matches. The CDR3 coding sequence is TGTGCCAGCAGCTTTAAGACTAGCGGCTACTCCAGCTCCTACAATGAGCAGTTCTTC. This gives the protein CASSFKTSGYSSSYNEQFF.

V is TRBV28 and J is TRBJ2-2, with D possibly TRBD1 on 5 matching bases. V was cut by 3 bases and J by 7 bases, with 6 bases left in between. The length of the CDR3 is 12 residues. CDR1 and CDR2 from the germline V gene are MDHEN and SYDVKM. CDR3 in amino acids: CASSFQGGELFF. Written as DNA, the CDR3 is TGTGCCAGCAGTTTTCAGGGCGGGGAGCTGTTTTTT. Filled out from reference TRBV28 and TRBJ2-2, the complete variable domain reads DVKVTQSSRYLVKRTGEKVFLECVQDMDHENMFWYRQDPGLGLRLIYFSYDVKMKEKGDIPEGYSVSREKKERFSLILESASTNQTSMYLCASSFQGGELFFGEGSRLTVL.

The rearrangement joins TRBV4-1 to TRBJ1-2; D perhaps matches TRBD1 (6 bases). In germline, CDR1 is MGHRA, CDR2 YSYEKL. This CDR3 has 15 residues. V dropped 2 bases and J dropped 6 bases, with 16 bases sitting between them. The chain's CDR3 is CASSQPTGRVDGYTF. The CDR3 nucleotides read TGCGCCAGCAGCCAACCGACAGGACGGGTAGATGGCTACACCTTC.

The V call is TRBV6-4, the J call TRBJ2-2; D not resolved. Per the germline V gene, CDR1 is MRHNA and CDR2 is SNTAGT. Trimming cost V 4 bases and J 0 bases, with 3 bases left between them. This CDR3 spans 13 amino acids. CDR3 amino acids: CASSAPNTGELFF. The CDR3, as DNA: TGTGCCAGCAGTGCCCCGAACACCGGGGAGCTGTTTTTT.

The sample holds one count of this clone. This chain connects TRBV4-2 to TRBJ2-5, with TRBD1 matching 9 bases. This CDR3 is built from 12 residues. Germline CDR1 is LGHNA and CDR2 is YNFKEQ. With 3 bases clipped from V and 13 bases from J, the junction kept 6 bases outside the gene matches. The CDR3 DNA reads TGTGCCAGCAGCCAGGACAGGGGCCTACGGTACTTC. It yields the protein CASSQDRGLRYF.

The V gene is TRBV4-3, the J gene TRBJ1-1; D remains unclear. The V and J ends lost 3 bases and 5 bases respectively, with 10 bases between them. CDR3 size: 13 residues. Per the germline V gene, CDR1 is LGHNA and CDR2 is YSLEER. The CDR3 DNA reads TGCGCCAGCAGCCAGATAGGGAGAACTGAAGCTTTCTTT. This encodes CASSQIGRTEAFF.

The chain couples TRBV7-9 to TRBJ1-1; D remains ambiguous. The CDR3 extends over 11 amino acids. Per the germline V gene, CDR1 is SEHNR and CDR2 is FQNEAQ (reference sequence). With 1 base removed from V and 10 bases from J, the gap between germline ends came to 7 bases. DNA of the CDR3: TGTGCCAGCAGCTTAGAGGGTGGAGCTTTCTTT. It is translated as CASSLEGGAFF.